One and the same sample provided the 26 T cell receptor beta chains below, sequenced in a study of PD-1 blockade in mismatch repair-deficient tumors. The assay was immunoSEQ multiplex PCR, and TCRdb's table has in-frame clones only and misses some. The table has under 85,000 clones, almost 80% seen once. The sample was peripheral blood, taken 2 weeks after starting pembrolizumab. Receptor source: an adult with mismatch repair-deficient cancer.

The CDR3 is CASSLRPPAVSTDTQYF. The CDR3, as DNA: TGTGCCAGCAGTTTGCGTCCCCCGGCAGTGAGCACAGATACGCAGTATTTT. The V call is TRBV27, the J call TRBJ2-3; no firm D call. Germline-derived CDR1 and CDR2 are MNHEY and SMNVEV (reference sequence). The CDR3 has 17 amino acids. The V and J ends lost 3 bases and 0 bases respectively, with 16 bases between them.

The V call is TRBV7-3, the J call TRBJ2-1, with 9 bases fitting TRBD1. The CDR3 contains 15 residues. The trim removed 2 bases at V and 3 bases at J, leaving 2 bases unmatched. From germline, CDR1 is SGHTA and CDR2 FQGTGA. This CDR3 is CASSLETGGYNEQFF. The CDR3 DNA is TGTGCCAGCAGCTTAGAGACAGGGGGCTACAATGAGCAGTTCTTC.

The chain couples TRBV10-1 to TRBJ2-3; 14 bases match TRBD2. The CDR3 totals 18 residues. Per germline, CDR1 WNHNN and CDR2 SYGVQD (reference sequence). V lost 8 bases, J lost 1 base, and 11 bases stayed unmatched. CDR3 DNA: TGCGCCAGCCCGAGGACTAGCGGGAGGAGGAGGGGCACAGATACGCAGTATTTT. Residues: CASPRTSGRRRGTDTQYF.

The chain recombines TRBV7-9 with TRBJ2-1; 11 bases line up with TRBD2. Germline CDR1 SEHNR, CDR2 FQNEAQ (reference sequence). V lost 5 bases and J lost 8; bases outside the gene matches: 11. The CDR3 runs 16 residues. In nucleotides, the CDR3 is TGTGCCAGCAGCCCGGATAGCGGGAGGGCCTTCTATGAGCAGTTCTTC. Its translation: CASSPDSGRAFYEQFF.

The chain combines TRBV29-1 with TRBJ1-1; D not resolved. V dropped 7 bases and J dropped 7 bases, with 16 bases sitting between them. Germline V CDR1 and CDR2: SQVTM, ANQGSEA. This CDR3 spans 12 amino acids. CDR3 in DNA: TGCAGCGCTGAGCAGCCAGGCCTTGAAGCTTTCTTT. Its protein is CSAEQPGLEAFF.

This clone has only a few counts. The CDR3 region is CASSELATGYTF. In DNA, the CDR3 is TGTGCCAGCAGTGAATTGGCAACTGGCTACACCTTC. The chain combines TRBV2 with TRBJ1-2, with D uncertain. CDR1 and CDR2 from the germline V gene are SNHLY and FYNNEI. V was trimmed by 2 bases and J by 7 bases, leaving 8 bases between them. The CDR3 loop spans 12 amino acids.

The chain recombines TRBV7-9 with TRBJ2-1; D remains ambiguous. The germline V and J ends were trimmed by 8 bases and 1 base, with 6 bases remaining between them. Germline V gene lookup returns CDR1 SEHNR and CDR2 FQNEAQ (reference sequence). This CDR3 comprises 12 residues. This CDR3 reads CASYPSYNEQFF. CDR3 nucleotide sequence: TGTGCCAGCTACCCTTCCTACAATGAGCAGTTCTTC. Supplemented by reference TRBV7-9 and TRBJ2-1, the full variable domain reads DTGVSQNPRHKITKRGQNVTFRCDPISEHNRLYWYRQTLGQGPEFLTYFQNEAQLEKSRLLSDRFSAERPKGSFSTLEIQRTEQGDSAMYLCASYPSYNEQFFGPGTRLTVL.

The sample holds one count of this clone. The chain links TRBV28 to TRBJ2-1; D is undetermined. CDR3 length: 13 amino acids. The V gene lost 5 bases and the J gene lost 0 bases, with 5 bases spanning the gap. Germline V gene lookup returns CDR1 MDHEN and CDR2 SYDVKM. The CDR3 spells CASSPTSYNEQFF. The CDR3 region has the DNA TGTGCCAGCAGTCCGACCTCCTACAATGAGCAGTTCTTC.

The chain carries TRBV5-1 and TRBJ1-2; possibly TRBD1 for D (6 bases). CDR3 length equals 15 residues. CDR1 is SGHRS, CDR2 YFSETQ, per germline. The V gene lost 0 bases and the J gene lost 0 bases, with 9 bases spanning the gap. Here the CDR3 DNA reads TGCGCCAGCAGCTTGGGGAACAGGGCTAACTATGGCTACACCTTC. Amino acid sequence: CASSLGNRANYGYTF.

V gene TRBV27 combines with J gene TRBJ2-7; 8 bases align to TRBD2. The CDR3 sequence is 17 residues long. With 6 bases clipped from V and 6 bases from J, the junction kept 19 bases outside the gene matches. Germline lookup yields CDR1 MNHEY and CDR2 SMNVEV (reference sequence). CDR3 nucleotide sequence: TGTGCCAGCAGCCCCCGTCAATCCGGGACTAGTGTTCTCGAGCAGTACTTC. Translation gives CASSPRQSGTSVLEQYF.

The sample holds a few counts of this clone. V usage is TRBV19 and J usage is TRBJ1-2; 7 nucleotides align to TRBD1. V was pared by 5 bases and J by 2 bases, with 5 bases of the junction left unmatched. The CDR3 has 14 residues. Germline lookup yields CDR1 LNHDA and CDR2 SQIVND (reference sequence). The CDR3 DNA follows: TGTGCCAGTAGTGTCGGGACAGAGAACTATGGCTACACCTTC. It is translated as CASSVGTENYGYTF.

The chain joins TRBV5-6 to TRBJ2-7, with TRBD1 matching over 11 bases. The CDR3 totals 16 residues. Germline V lookup: CDR1 SGHDT, CDR2 YYEEEE. J lost 6 bases, V lost 0 bases, and 8 bases had no gene match. CDR3 DNA: TGTGCCAGCAGCTTGGAGGGGACAGGGGGAAAGGGCGAGCAGTACTTC. Its protein product is CASSLEGTGGKGEQYF.

The rearrangement joins TRBV10-3 to TRBJ1-1; D perhaps matches TRBD1 (6 bases). Trimming cost V 5 bases and J 3 bases, with 19 bases left between them. The CDR3 is 16 residues long. The germline V gene encodes CDR1 ENHRY and CDR2 SYGVKD. The DNA of the CDR3 is TGTGCCATCAGTAGATCAGGGGCTTTACCGGACACTGAAGCTTTCTTT. Amino acid sequence: CAISRSGALPDTEAFF.

In DNA form, the CDR3 reads TGTGCCAGCAGCGTAGAGCCAGGGGGTCGATACGAGCAGTACTTC. The encoded protein is CASSVEPGGRYEQYF. This chain connects TRBV9 to TRBJ2-7; 7 bases line up with TRBD1. CDR1 and CDR2 from the germline V gene are SGDLS and YYNGEE. V lost 0 bases, J lost 4 bases, and 7 bases stayed unmatched. This CDR3 comprises 15 residues.

This chain joins TRBV18 and TRBJ2-1, with 11 bases aligning to TRBD2. This CDR3 has 15 residues. Germline CDR1 KGHSH, CDR2 LQKENI. V shed 4 bases and J 7 bases; nucleotides not matched to a gene: 6. In nucleotides, the CDR3 is TGTGCCAGCTCACTACTAGCGGGAGTGAGGAATGAGCAGTTCTTC. Translation gives CASSLLAGVRNEQFF.

The genes are TRBV25-1 and TRBJ1-1, with D possibly matching TRBD1 (6 bases). CDR1 MGHDK and CDR2 SYGVNS come from the germline V gene. The CDR3 totals 12 residues. Trimming stripped 7 bases from V and 9 bases from J, with 15 bases between. CDR3 amino acids: CASTGGADKAFF. CDR3 in DNA: TGTGCCAGCACTGGGGGGGCGGACAAAGCTTTCTTT.

The rearrangement links TRBV19 to TRBJ2-1; 9 bases agree with TRBD2. Per germline, CDR1 LNHDA and CDR2 SQIVND (reference sequence). There are 15 residues in the CDR3. The V and J ends lost 3 bases and 4 bases, in that order; junction bases with no gene match: 4. As DNA, the CDR3 is TGTGCCAGTAGTATGGGGCTAGCGGGATACAATGAGCAGTTCTTC. This encodes CASSMGLAGYNEQFF.

This clone has only a few counts. The genes are TRBV19 and TRBJ2-7, with 7 bases lining up with TRBD1. Trimming at V came to 3 bases and at J to 2 bases, leaving 4 bases not matched to a gene. The CDR3 spans 14 residues. Germline CDR1 LNHDA, CDR2 SQIVND (reference sequence). This CDR3 is CASSIGTETYEQYF. As DNA, the CDR3 is TGTGCCAGTAGTATTGGGACAGAGACCTACGAGCAGTACTTC.

The V and J genes are TRBV19 and TRBJ1-2; D not certain. This CDR3 region has 14 residues. Trimming took off 3 bases at V and 4 bases at J, with 12 bases between the two ends. Germline assignment: CDR1 LNHDA and CDR2 SQIVND (reference sequence). The CDR3 DNA sequence: TGTGCCAGTAGTATGGGCCGGGCCTTCTATGGCTACACCTTC. It is translated as CASSMGRAFYGYTF.

The chain has TRBV7-2 and TRBJ1-2; D is unclear. This CDR3 region has 13 residues. The germline CDR1 and CDR2 sequences are SGHTA and FQGNSA. The ends were cut back, 3 bases at V and 6 bases at J, with 11 bases in the middle. CDR3 protein: CASSFQSFNGYTF. The DNA for the CDR3 is TGTGCCAGCAGCTTTCAGAGTTTTAATGGCTACACCTTC.

The chain joins TRBV11-2 to TRBJ2-7, with D possibly matching TRBD2 (5 bases). The V gene's germline CDR1 is SGHAT and CDR2 FQNNGV. This CDR3 is 15 amino acids long. Trimming left V 1 base short and J 3 bases short, with 13 bases between. The DNA for the CDR3 is TGTGCCAGCAGCTTAGTCACTGGACTGAACTACGAGCAGTACTTC. Protein product: CASSLVTGLNYEQYF.

This rearrangement joins TRBV9 to TRBJ2-1; possible D gene TRBD1, 5 bases. The CDR3 totals 11 residues. CDR1 and CDR2 from the germline V gene are SGDLS and YYNGEE. Trimming took 3 bases from V and 8 from J, leaving 6 bases between them. This chain's CDR3 is CASSARDEQFF. CDR3 sequence (DNA): TGTGCCAGCAGCGCCAGGGATGAGCAGTTCTTC. The full variable domain, completed using reference TRBV9 and TRBJ2-1, is DSGVTQTPKHLITATGQRVTLRCSPRSGDLSVYWYQQSLDQGLQFLIQYYNGEERAKGNILERFSAQQFPDLHSELNLSSLELGDSALYFCASSARDEQFFGPGTRLTVL.

This chain links TRBV7-2 with TRBJ2-3; 7 bases agree with TRBD2. The germline gives CDR1 SGHTA, CDR2 FQGNSA. V dropped 1 base and J dropped 6; count of bases not matched to a gene: 4. This CDR3 is 14 amino acids long. CDR3 nucleotide sequence: TGTGCCAGCAGCTTAGAGTATAGCGGGGATACGCAGTATTTT. Translation: CASSLEYSGDTQYF.

The genes are TRBV19 and TRBJ2-7; a weak D match, TRBD2 (5 bases). CDR3 length: 14 residues. Germline CDR1 and CDR2: LNHDA and SQIVND (reference sequence). The V end was cut by 6 bases, the J end by 0 bases, with 12 bases between. The CDR3 sequence: CASRERRSSYEQYF. DNA of the CDR3: TGTGCCAGTAGGGAGCGGAGGAGCTCCTACGAGCAGTACTTC.

The chain joins TRBV5-6 to TRBJ1-2; D may be TRBD1 (6 bases). The V gene's germline CDR1 is SGHDT and CDR2 YYEEEE. Trimming removed 3 bases from V and 3 bases from J, with 12 bases in between. There are 14 residues in the CDR3. CDR3 nucleotides: TGTGCCAGCAGCTCCATAGGGGGGGACTATGGCTACACCTTC. It translates to CASSSIGGDYGYTF. The full variable domain, its missing parts supplied by reference TRBV5-6 and TRBJ1-2, is DAGVTQSPTHLIKTRGQQVTLRCSPKSGHDTVSWYQQALGQGPQFIFQYYEEEERQRGNFPDRFSGHQFPNYSSELNVNALLLGDSALYLCASSSIGGDYGYTFGSGTRLTVV.

This chain uses TRBV6-6 with TRBJ1-2; 8 positions agree with TRBD1. Germline-derived CDR1 and CDR2 are MNHNY and SVGAGI (reference sequence). This CDR3 region has 15 residues. V was clipped by 7 bases and J by 4 bases; unmatched bases: 11. CDR3 nucleotide sequence: TGTGCCAGCACTCCCCAAAGACAGGGGAGCTATGGCTACACCTTC. Amino acid sequence: CASTPQRQGSYGYTF.